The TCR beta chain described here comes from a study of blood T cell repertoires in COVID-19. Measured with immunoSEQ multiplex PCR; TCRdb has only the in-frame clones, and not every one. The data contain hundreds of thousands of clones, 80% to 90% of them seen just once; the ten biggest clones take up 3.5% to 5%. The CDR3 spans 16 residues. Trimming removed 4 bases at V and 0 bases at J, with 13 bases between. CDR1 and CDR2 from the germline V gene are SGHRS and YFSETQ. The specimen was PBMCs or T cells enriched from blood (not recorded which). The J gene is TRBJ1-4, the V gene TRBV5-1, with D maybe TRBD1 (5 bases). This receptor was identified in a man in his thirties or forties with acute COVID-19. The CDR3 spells CASSLAGGATNEKLFF. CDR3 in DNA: TGCGCCAGCAGCCTCGCCGGGGGAGCAACTAATGAAAAACTGTTTTTT.